Sequencing of this T cell receptor beta chain was carried out in a study of cytomegalovirus exposure and HLA in healthy donors. Points from the study as a whole: Available immune exposure information was restricted to CMV serostatus only.

PCR was performed using 60 Vbeta and 13 Jbeta primers. Here immunoSEQ multiplex PCR was the method, and the copy in TCRdb shows in-frame clones only, minus some. The sample has some 210,000 clones, around 83% seen once. This clone appeared once. What it binds is not known. This receptor was taken from a woman in her fifties or sixties in good health and CMV-seropositive. What was sequenced was PBMCs.

This CDR3 reads CASSEAIGVSYGYTF. CDR3 DNA sequence: TGTGCCAGCAGTGAAGCTATAGGGGTCTCGTATGGCTACACCTTC. The chain links TRBV6-1 to TRBJ1-2; TRBD1 is a possible D gene (5 bases). CDR1 is MNHNS and CDR2 is SASEGT in the germline V gene. V gave up 0 bases and J gave up 5 bases, with 13 bases separating them. The CDR3 is 15 amino acids.